The sequence of this T cell receptor (beta chain) was determined in a study of cytomegalovirus exposure and HLA in healthy donors. The PCR had 60 Vbeta and 13 Jbeta primers. The assay was immunoSEQ multiplex PCR, and TCRdb's table has in-frame clones only and misses some. Here the sample spans approximately 180,000 clones, about four fifths being singletons. Broader study findings: Per published reports, the classifier diagnosed cytomegalovirus status with high specificity and sensitivity. Many donors shared some public TCRs, even though most TCR sequences were rare.

Details on this clone: Its cognate antigen is unknown. Different DNA sequences within this sample yield the same CDR3.

Looked up from germline, CDR1 is MDHEN and CDR2 is SYDVKM. Trimming shortened V by 2 bases and J by 7 bases, and 14 bases separated the two germline ends. The CDR3 totals 14 residues. The V gene is TRBV28, the J gene TRBJ1-2, with a possible D match to TRBD1 (5 bases). The sequenced sample was PBMCs. The sequence came from a man younger than 35 in good health and CMV-seronegative. The CDR3 reads CASSLPRQLPGYTF. CDR3 sequence (DNA): TGTGCCAGCAGTTTACCAAGACAGCTACCTGGCTACACCTTC.